These 29 T cell receptor beta chains came from one sample sequenced in a study of cytomegalovirus exposure and HLA in healthy donors (dated by TCRdb to 2017 to 2019). The receptor library was made with the immunoSEQ multiplex PCR assay. Entries here come from immuneACCESS through TCRdb and include only in-frame sequences with V and J called. Some clones fail to appear in such tables; in the studies checked, an unresolved V gene covers under half of the shortfall, and the cause of the remainder is unknown. The sample contains under 75,000 clones, approximately 95% of them found a single time. Of the sample, roughly 6.6% falls within the top ten clones. Sequenced input: PBMCs. The receptors derive from a woman under 30 in good health and CMV-seropositive.

Comment on this clone: Other DNA sequences in this sample translate to the same CDR3. This sequence joins TRBV9 and TRBJ2-7, with a weak D call TRBD2 (6 bases). The CDR3 spans 14 residues. In germline, CDR1 is SGDLS, CDR2 YYNGEE. V was shortened by 0 bases and J by 2 bases, with 9 bases between the two germline ends. The CDR3 DNA follows: TGTGCCAGCAGCGTAGGGGGCGGGACCTACGAGCAGTACTTC. Protein: CASSVGGGTYEQYF.

This chain links TRBV6-6 with TRBJ1-4, with D possibly TRBD1 on 5 matching bases. Trimming removed 6 bases at V and 1 base at J, with 12 bases between. In germline, CDR1 is MNHNY, CDR2 SVGAGI (reference sequence). There are 15 residues in the CDR3. The CDR3 here is CASSERGGTNEKLFF. CDR3 DNA: TGTGCCAGCAGCGAAAGGGGTGGAACTAATGAAAAACTGTTTTTT.

The rearrangement joins TRBV5-1 to TRBJ1-5, with D maybe TRBD1 (5 bases). CDR3 size: 14 residues. Germline V gives CDR1 SGHRS, CDR2 YFSETQ. The V gene lost 5 bases and the J gene lost 2 bases, with 11 bases spanning the gap. DNA for the CDR3: TGCGCCAGCAGGGAGGGGCACGGCAATCAGCCCCAGCATTTT. Protein sequence: CASREGHGNQPQHF.

CDR3 coding DNA: TGTGCCAGCAGGGCGCGGCGGGGGGGCGCTCGTGAGCAGTTCTTC. Translating it yields CASRARRGGAREQFF. The gene calls are TRBV13 and TRBJ2-1, with TRBD2 identical over 9 bases. The CDR3 is made up of 15 amino acids. Looked up from germline, CDR1 is PRHDT and CDR2 is FYEKMQ (reference sequence). The J segment lost 9 bases and the V segment lost 6 bases, leaving 12 bases of the junction unmatched. The full variable domain, rest sourced from reference TRBV13 and TRBJ2-1, is AAGVIQSPRHLIKEKRETATLKCYPIPRHDTVYWYQQGPGQDPQFLISFYEKMQSDKGSIPDRFSAQQFSDYHSELNMSSLELGDSALYFCASRARRGGAREQFFGPGTRLTVL.

This clone was observed a single time. The V gene is TRBV25-1, the J gene TRBJ1-6; no clear D gene. Between the trimmed V and J ends, which lost 5 bases and 10 bases, there was a span of 15 bases. This CDR3 comprises 14 residues. Germline CDR1 and CDR2: MGHDK and SYGVNS. As DNA, the CDR3 is TGTGCCAGCAGTCTTAACCCGGAGCTCTCACCCCTCCACTTT. Amino acid sequence: CASSLNPELSPLHF.

This clone was counted once. The CDR3 loop reads CASSAPRGVRETQYF. In DNA, the CDR3 is TGTGCCAGCAGTGCCCCCCGGGGGGTAAGGGAGACCCAGTACTTC. This chain connects TRBV28 to TRBJ2-5; 7 bases match TRBD2. The germline V gene has CDR1 MDHEN and CDR2 SYDVKM. This CDR3 comprises 15 residues. V lost 5 bases and J lost 5; bases outside the gene matches: 11.

This sequence joins TRBV6-1 and TRBJ1-6; D unresolved. V lost 1 base, J lost 9 bases, and 13 bases lay in between. In germline, CDR1 is MNHNS, CDR2 SASEGT. The CDR3 totals 15 residues. This CDR3 is CASSEGTARSSPLHF. The DNA of the CDR3 is TGTGCCAGCAGTGAAGGAACAGCCCGTAGTTCACCCCTCCACTTT.

V usage is TRBV5-1 and J usage is TRBJ2-2; D perhaps matches TRBD2 (5 bases). V gave up 0 bases and J gave up 7 bases, with 10 bases separating them. Germline-derived CDR1 and CDR2 are SGHRS and YFSETQ. The CDR3 extends over 14 amino acids. CDR3 amino acids: CASSLAEGHGELFF. The CDR3 DNA reads TGCGCCAGCAGCTTGGCCGAGGGTCACGGGGAGCTGTTTTTT.

The chain carries TRBV10-1 and TRBJ2-7; the D gene is possibly TRBD2 (6 bases). CDR3 length equals 16 residues. Germline V gives CDR1 WNHNN, CDR2 SYGVQD (reference sequence). V lost 0 bases to trimming and J lost 2 bases, with 14 bases between them. The CDR3 here is CASSESMGGYPYEQYF. The CDR3 region has the DNA TGCGCCAGCAGTGAGTCGATGGGGGGTTACCCCTACGAGCAGTACTTC.

CDR3 amino acids: CASSLAGGAYNEQFF. In nucleotides, the CDR3 is TGTGCCAGCAGCTTAGCGGGGGGGGCCTACAATGAGCAGTTCTTC. The chain carries TRBV11-2 and TRBJ2-1; 8 nucleotides agree with TRBD2. Trimming took 1 base from V and 2 from J; bases not matched to a gene: 1. There are 15 residues in the CDR3. The germline CDR1 and CDR2 sequences are SGHAT and FQNNGV.

This chain links TRBV4-1 with TRBJ2-6; 8 bases line up with TRBD1. The CDR3 spans 19 residues. J gave up 4 bases and V 2 bases, and 13 bases lay outside the gene matches. CDR1 is MGHRA, CDR2 YSYEKL, per germline. CDR3 bases: TGCGCCAGCAGCCAATTGCTGACAGGGGCGCTGCTCGGGGCCAACGTCCTGACTTTC. Encoded protein: CASSQLLTGALLGANVLTF.

This chain connects TRBV2 to TRBJ1-3, with D perhaps TRBD1 (5 bases). The CDR3 extends over 15 amino acids. Trimming pared 6 bases from V and 0 bases from J, leaving 12 bases between. CDR1 is SNHLY, CDR2 FYNNEI, per germline. CDR3 sequence (DNA): TGTGCCAGCAGGACAGACGTTAGCTCTGGAAACACCATATATTTT. Protein sequence: CASRTDVSSGNTIYF.

This chain uses TRBV7-2 with TRBJ2-7, with 7 bases matching TRBD2. Germline-derived CDR1 and CDR2 are SGHTA and FQGNSA. The CDR3 has 19 residues. Trimming cost V 0 bases and J 0 bases; bases outside gene matches: 14. The CDR3 nucleotides read TGTGCCAGCAGCTTAGCCCCCGGCGGGGGTCTCTCGAGCTCCTACGAGCAGTACTTC. Protein: CASSLAPGGGLSSSYEQYF.

This clone was seen only a few times. The chain recombines TRBV19 with TRBJ1-6; a weak D match, TRBD1 (6 bases). The CDR3 length is 16 residues. Between the trimmed V and J ends, which lost 3 bases and 9 bases, there was a span of 18 bases. The germline V gene encodes CDR1 LNHDA and CDR2 SQIVND (reference sequence). The CDR3 sequence: CASSIMWDTSGSPLHF. As DNA, the CDR3 is TGTGCCAGTAGTATTATGTGGGACACCTCGGGTTCACCCCTCCACTTT.

The chain employs TRBV28 and TRBJ2-1; D gene uncertain. The germline gives CDR1 MDHEN, CDR2 SYDVKM. The CDR3 runs to 11 residues. Deletions cut 8 bases from V and 7 bases from J, with 9 bases between. DNA for the CDR3: TGTGCCAGCCGTCGAGTGAATGAGCAGTTCTTC. Its translation: CASRRVNEQFF. Full variable domain (rest looked up from reference TRBV28 and TRBJ2-1): DVKVTQSSRYLVKRTGEKVFLECVQDMDHENMFWYRQDPGLGLRLIYFSYDVKMKEKGDIPEGYSVSREKKERFSLILESASTNQTSMYLCASRRVNEQFFGPGTRLTVL.

The V and J genes are TRBV5-1 and TRBJ1-3; tentatively, D is TRBD1 (5 bases). The CDR3 covers 16 residues. Germline V gene lookup returns CDR1 SGHRS and CDR2 YFSETQ. V was pared by 3 bases and J by 0 bases, with 13 bases between. CDR3: CASSSGGRLSGNTIYF. CDR3 nucleotides: TGCGCCAGCAGCTCGGGGGGACGCCTCTCTGGAAACACCATATATTTT.

This clone was found once. The rearrangement joins TRBV2 to TRBJ2-1, with a tentative D call TRBD2 (5 bases). V was cut by 7 bases and J by 7 bases, with 14 bases left in between. This CDR3 has 13 amino acids. Looked up from germline, CDR1 is SNHLY and CDR2 is FYNNEI. The CDR3 nucleotides are TGTGCCAGCAACCCCCCCACTAGTAATGAGCAGTTCTTC. Protein sequence: CASNPPTSNEQFF.

In its sample, this clone was seen a few times. The gene calls are TRBV27 and TRBJ1-5; the D gene is possibly TRBD1 (6 bases). Trimming pared 3 bases from V and 6 bases from J, leaving 15 bases between. The CDR3 sequence is 15 residues long. Germline values: CDR1 MNHEY, CDR2 SMNVEV (reference sequence). The CDR3 sequence is CASSFNWVGGQPQHF. In DNA, the CDR3 is TGTGCCAGCAGTTTTAATTGGGTAGGGGGTCAGCCCCAGCATTTT.

The chain employs TRBV19 and TRBJ2-3; the match to TRBD2 covers 7 bases. The CDR3 has 15 residues. V lost 5 bases and J lost 1; bases outside the gene matches: 6. CDR1 LNHDA and CDR2 SQIVND come from the germline V gene (reference sequence). CDR3 nucleotides: TGTGCCAGTAGTTCGGCGGGAGTCGGCACAGATACGCAGTATTTT. Protein sequence: CASSSAGVGTDTQYF.

A single count supports this clone. This chain uses TRBV5-6 with TRBJ1-1, with D possibly matching TRBD1 (6 bases). Trimming took off 0 bases at V and 12 bases at J, with 15 bases between the two ends. Germline lookup yields CDR1 SGHDT and CDR2 YYEEEE. This CDR3 is 13 amino acids long. For the CDR3, the DNA is TGTGCCAGCAGCTTGGGCGGGGGCAGCTCAACTTTCTTT. Its translation: CASSLGGGSSTFF.

This clone occurred once. The V gene is TRBV9, the J gene TRBJ1-2, with TRBD1 identical over 7 bases. Unmatched junction bases numbered 0, after V lost 0 bases and J lost 7 bases. The V gene's germline CDR1 is SGDLS and CDR2 YYNGEE. The CDR3 length is 12 residues. The CDR3 loop is CASSVDRGGYTF. Here the CDR3 DNA reads TGTGCCAGCAGCGTAGACAGGGGTGGCTACACCTTC.

The genes are TRBV2 and TRBJ2-5, with D perhaps TRBD2 (6 bases). V lost 3 bases, J lost 4 bases, and 12 bases lay in between. Per the germline V gene, CDR1 is SNHLY and CDR2 is FYNNEI. The length of the CDR3 is 14 residues. CDR3 in amino acids: CASSDALGGETQYF. CDR3 sequence (DNA): TGTGCCAGCAGTGACGCTTTGGGGGGAGAGACCCAGTACTTC.

CDR3 nucleotide sequence: TGTGCCAGCAGCCTACAGGGTACCGGGGAGCTGTTTTTT. Encoded protein: CASSLQGTGELFF. V gene TRBV7-9 combines with J gene TRBJ2-2; possibly TRBD1 for D (6 bases). This CDR3 has 13 residues. V gave up 5 bases and J gave up 5 bases, with 9 bases separating them. Germline V gene sequence: CDR1 SEHNR, CDR2 FQNEAQ (reference sequence). Combining the CDR3 with reference TRBV7-9 and TRBJ2-2 gives the whole variable domain DTGVSQNPRHKITKRGQNVTFRCDPISEHNRLYWYRQTLGQGPEFLTYFQNEAQLEKSRLLSDRFSAERPKGSFSTLEIQRTEQGDSAMYLCASSLQGTGELFFGEGSRLTVL.

This chain joins TRBV5-1 and TRBJ2-2; 9 bases agree with TRBD1. Losses at the gene ends were 4 bases for V and 2 bases for J; bases not matched to a gene: 3. This CDR3 contains 15 residues. Germline V gives CDR1 SGHRS, CDR2 YFSETQ. In DNA, the CDR3 is TGCGCCAGCAGCAGGGGACAGGGTAACACCGGGGAGCTGTTTTTT. Amino acids: CASSRGQGNTGELFF.

The rearrangement uses TRBV15 and TRBJ2-2; TRBD2 matches at 8 bases. V dropped 8 bases and J dropped 4; count of bases not matched to a gene: 6. This CDR3 region has 14 residues. Germline CDR1 is LNHNV and CDR2 is YYDKDF (reference sequence). DNA of the CDR3: TGTGCCACCTCGGGGGGGGAGTCCACCGGGGAGCTGTTTTTT. Translated, it gives CATSGGESTGELFF.

There are many counts of this clone. J is TRBJ2-3 and V is TRBV6-4; TRBD2 aligns across 7 bases. Losses at the gene ends were 4 bases for V and 0 bases for J; bases not matched to a gene: 4. Looked up from germline, CDR1 is MRHNA and CDR2 is SNTAGT. The length of the CDR3 is 15 residues. In nucleotides, the CDR3 is TGTGCCAGCAGTGCAGGAGCGGGGAGCACAGATACGCAGTATTTT. Residues: CASSAGAGSTDTQYF.

This rearrangement joins TRBV19 to TRBJ2-7; 11 bases align to TRBD2. The CDR3 is made up of 15 amino acids. Per the germline V gene, CDR1 is LNHDA and CDR2 is SQIVND (reference sequence). With 4 bases clipped from V and 3 bases from J, the junction kept 5 bases outside the gene matches. The CDR3: CASSKTSGRGYEQYF. Written as DNA, the CDR3 is TGTGCCAGTAGTAAAACTAGCGGGAGAGGCTACGAGCAGTACTTC.

This clone has a single count. CDR3 coding DNA: TGCAGCGCATTAGGACTAGCGGGAGGGCCGATAGATACGCAGTATTTT. Protein product: CSALGLAGGPIDTQYF. The V gene is TRBV29-1, the J gene TRBJ2-3; 15 nucleotides match TRBD2. The CDR3 sequence is 16 residues long. Germline V gene data show CDR1 as SQVTM and CDR2 as ANQGSEA. V lost 7 bases to trimming and J lost 5 bases; unmatched junction nucleotides: 10.

The chain carries TRBV9 and TRBJ2-3; 8 bases map to TRBD2. Germline CDR1 reads SGDLS; CDR2 reads YYNGEE. This CDR3 region has 14 residues. V dropped 3 bases and J dropped 4; count of bases not matched to a gene: 4. The CDR3 coding sequence is TGTGCCAGCAGCGCCCGGGGGGGTTCAGATACGCAGTATTTT. It yields the protein CASSARGGSDTQYF.